Below, 14 T cell receptor beta chains from the same sample are listed, as sequenced in a study of CD8+ T cells in alopecia areata. The study team obtained lesional scalp punch biopsies and peripheral blood from alopecia areata patients. RNA was isolated and reverse transcribed to cDNA, the sequencing template. Generated by immunoSEQ multiplex PCR, the TCRdb table keeps only in-frame clones and is missing some. Found here are more than 9,000 clones, around 62% of them singletons; the top ten hold 11% to 15%. The sample consisted of skin. These receptors came from a human donor with alopecia areata.

V usage is TRBV2 and J usage is TRBJ2-3; D is possibly TRBD2 (5 bases). This CDR3 contains 14 residues. V was trimmed by 8 bases and J by 5 bases, leaving 17 bases between them. Germline lookup yields CDR1 SNHLY and CDR2 FYNNEI. CDR3 protein: CASLLRTGRDTQYF. The CDR3 nucleotides read TGTGCCAGCTTGCTTCGGACTGGCAGAGATACGCAGTATTTT.

The rearrangement joins TRBV7-6 to TRBJ1-1; TRBD1 matches at 7 bases. V lost 5 bases, J lost 6 bases, and 6 bases stayed unmatched. The CDR3 covers 13 residues. Germline V gene sequence: CDR1 SGHVS, CDR2 FNYEAQ. CDR3: CASSPRGGPEAFF. In DNA, the CDR3 is TGTGCCAGCAGCCCTAGAGGGGGCCCTGAAGCTTTCTTT.

This rearrangement joins TRBV6-6 to TRBJ1-2, with D possibly matching TRBD1 (5 bases). The V gene's germline CDR1 is MNHNY and CDR2 SVGAGI (reference sequence). The CDR3 length is 13 residues. The ends were cut back, 8 bases at V and 2 bases at J, with 12 bases in the middle. Here the CDR3 reads CASRQTENYGYTF. CDR3 bases: TGTGCCAGCCGGCAGACAGAAAACTATGGCTACACCTTC.

The chain links TRBV5-6 to TRBJ2-1; TRBD1 or TRBD2 may be the D gene (5 bases each). This CDR3 is built from 15 residues. Trimming removed 1 base at V and 2 bases at J, with 10 bases between. Per the germline V gene, CDR1 is SGHDT and CDR2 is YYEEEE. The CDR3 region has the DNA TGTGCCAGCAGCTTGCCAGGGAGAACCTACAATGAGCAGTTCTTC. Its protein product is CASSLPGRTYNEQFF.

The chain is built from TRBV14 and TRBJ2-7; either TRBD1 or TRBD2 may supply D (5 bases each). This CDR3 has 14 residues. Germline V CDR1 and CDR2: SGHDN, FVKESK. The V gene lost 2 bases and the J gene lost 9 bases, with 17 bases spanning the gap. The CDR3, as DNA: TGTGCCAGCAGCCAATACGGGACGGCTACTGGGCAGTACTTC. Residues: CASSQYGTATGQYF.

This clone is labeled as medium-sized. This chain joins TRBV7-2 and TRBJ2-4, with 8 bases that match TRBD1. The CDR3 spans 16 residues. V lost 1 base, J lost 1 base, and 3 bases stayed unmatched. Per the germline V gene, CDR1 is SGHTA and CDR2 is FQGNSA. CDR3 bases: TGTGCCAGCAGCTTAGGACAGGGGACGGCCAAAAACATTCAGTACTTC. It yields the protein CASSLGQGTAKNIQYF.

The chain joins TRBV4-3 to TRBJ2-5, with D tentatively TRBD2 (6 bases). The J call could be wrong; TRBJ2-7 is a better fit for the DNA end. There are 16 residues in the CDR3. Germline V CDR1 and CDR2: LGHNA, YSLEER. CDR3 residues: CASSQDFGKGGNEQYF. For the CDR3, the DNA is TGCGCCAGCAGCCAAGATTTCGGGAAGGGAGGCAACGAGCAGTACTTC.

This clone was detected a few times. V usage is TRBV19 and J usage is TRBJ2-1, with D hard to call. The CDR3 loop spans 11 amino acids. Germline V CDR1 and CDR2: LNHDA, SQIVND (reference sequence). V dropped 4 bases and J dropped 12 bases, with 10 bases sitting between them. The CDR3 coding sequence is TGTGCCAGTAGTACCCGGGTTGGGCAGTTCTTC. Translating it yields CASSTRVGQFF. Based on the CDR3 plus reference TRBV19 and TRBJ2-1, the full variable domain is DGGITQSPKYLFRKEGQNVTLSCEQNLNHDAMYWYRQDPGQGLRLIYYSQIVNDFQKGDIAEGYSVSREKKESFPLTVTSAQKNPTAFYLCASSTRVGQFFGPGTRLTVL.

This clone was found a few times. This chain links TRBV6-5 with TRBJ2-1, with TRBD2 identical over 7 bases. The germline V gene encodes CDR1 MNHEY and CDR2 SVGAGI. Trimming cost V 1 base and J 3 bases; bases outside gene matches: 3. The CDR3 extends over 15 amino acids. CDR3 residues: CASSYLGGNYNEQFF. The CDR3 DNA sequence: TGTGCCAGCAGTTACTTGGGGGGGAACTACAATGAGCAGTTCTTC.

This clone was observed a single time. The V gene is TRBV13, the J gene TRBJ2-7; D unresolved. The CDR3 is 12 residues long. CDR1 is PRHDT and CDR2 is FYEKMQ in the germline V gene (reference sequence). V dropped 4 bases and J dropped 7 bases, with 11 bases sitting between them. CDR3 sequence: CASSSLMREQYF. The DNA of the CDR3 is TGTGCCAGCAGCTCATTAATGCGGGAGCAGTACTTC.

There are a few counts of this clone. The rearrangement links TRBV5-4 to TRBJ2-5; 7 nucleotides align to TRBD1. The CDR3 totals 15 residues. CDR1 and CDR2 from the germline V gene are SGHNT and YYREEE (reference sequence). Trimming at V came to 3 bases and at J to 0 bases, leaving 5 bases not matched to a gene. CDR3 region: CASSSQTGYQETQYF. The CDR3 DNA reads as TGTGCCAGCAGCTCCCAGACAGGGTACCAAGAGACCCAGTACTTC.

Turning to this clone: At one end, the junction sequence differs from germline, possibly due to a read error. The V gene is TRBV7-8, the J gene TRBJ1-5; D is unresolved. CDR3 length equals 15 residues. The germline V gene encodes CDR1 SGHVS and CDR2 FQNEAQ. CDR3 sequence: CASSLASSASGSVYF. CDR3 DNA sequence: TGTGCCAGCAGCTTAGCATCCTCCGCATCTGGGTCGGTATATTTT.

The chain joins TRBV28 to TRBJ2-7, with 10 positions matching TRBD2. V shed 1 base, J shed 2 bases, and the junction held 5 bases outside the gene matches. The CDR3 covers 16 residues. The V gene's germline CDR1 is MDHEN and CDR2 SYDVKM. The CDR3 DNA is TGTGCCAGCAGTTTATTGAACAGCGGGGGGGCCTACGAGCAGTACTTC. It encodes CASSLLNSGGAYEQYF.

The chain has TRBV30 and TRBJ2-7, with 10 bases lining up with TRBD2. The germline CDR1 and CDR2 sequences are GTSNPN and SVGIG (reference sequence). This CDR3 spans 14 amino acids. The J segment lost 5 bases and the V segment lost 1 base, leaving 5 bases of the junction unmatched. In nucleotides, the CDR3 is TGTGCCTGGAGTGACCTAGGACTAGCGGACGAGCAGTACTTC. It specifies CAWSDLGLADEQYF.